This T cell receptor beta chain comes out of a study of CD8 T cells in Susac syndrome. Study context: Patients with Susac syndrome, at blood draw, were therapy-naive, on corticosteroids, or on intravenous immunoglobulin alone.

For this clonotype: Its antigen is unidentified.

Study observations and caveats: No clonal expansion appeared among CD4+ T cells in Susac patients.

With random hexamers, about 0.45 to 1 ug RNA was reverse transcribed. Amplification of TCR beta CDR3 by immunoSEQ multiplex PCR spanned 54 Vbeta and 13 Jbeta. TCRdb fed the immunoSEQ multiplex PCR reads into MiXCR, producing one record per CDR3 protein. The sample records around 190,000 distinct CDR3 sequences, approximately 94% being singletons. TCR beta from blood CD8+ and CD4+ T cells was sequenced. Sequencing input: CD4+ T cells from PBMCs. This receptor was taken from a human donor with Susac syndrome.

The chain's CDR3 is CATSPRQLNTEAFF. As DNA, the CDR3 is TGTGCCACCAGCCCCCGACAGTTAAACACTGAAGCTTTCTTT. The chain joins TRBV15 to TRBJ1-1; a weak D match, TRBD1 (5 bases). Deletions cut 5 bases from V and 2 bases from J, with 12 bases between. Germline loops: CDR1 LNHNV, CDR2 YYDKDF (reference sequence). The CDR3 extends over 14 amino acids.